These T cell receptor beta chains were read from a single sample in a study of regulatory T cells in long-lasting Graves disease. A single record per CDR3 protein comes from TCRdb applying MiXCR to the multiplex PCR reads. The table shows roughly 500,000 distinct CDR3 sequences, with roughly 21% occurring only once. The starting material was peripheral blood mononuclear cells (PBMCs), obtained when the disease was refractory, from a patient treated with antithyroid drugs. These receptor sequences come from a female donor with Graves disease. The CDR3 runs from the conserved cysteine through the conserved F or W. The D gene is left open where the match is weak. Clone sizes are given selectively: once, few, many, or a class where the clone is expanded.

>few|TRBV9|-|TRBJ1-2
CASSPSPQGTLYGYTF
TGTGCCAGCAGCCCTAGCCCTCAGGGGACCCTATATGGCTACACCTTC
>many|TRBV12-3/TRBV12-4|TRBD2|TRBJ2-5
CASSLTRLAEGETQYF
TGTGCCAGCAGTCTCACCCGACTAGCGGAAGGAGAGACCCAGTACTTC
>few|TRBV12-3/TRBV12-4|-|TRBJ1-4
CASRDGRRTNEKLFF
TGTGCCAGCAGAGACGGACGGCGAACTAATGAAAAACTGTTTTTT
>-|TRBV28|-|TRBJ2-3
CASSLGSRSTDTQYF
TGTGCCAGCAGTTTGGGCAGCCGAAGCACAGATACGCAGTATTTT
>-|TRBV7-9|-|TRBJ2-7
CASSRDSRTGGGYEQYF
TGTGCCAGCAGCAGAGACTCCCGGACAGGAGGAGGGTACGAGCAGTACTTC
>many|TRBV11-2|-|TRBJ2-7
CASSNRQDTSYEQYF
TGTGCCAGCAGCAACCGACAGGATACTTCCTACGAGCAGTACTTC
>-|TRBV7-9|-|TRBJ1-4
CASSLEGQEKLFF
TGTGCCAGCAGCTTAGAGGGGCAGGAAAAACTGTTTTTT
>-|TRBV11-3|TRBD1|TRBJ2-2
CASSLGFSITQGAQNTGELFF
TGTGCCAGCAGCCTCGGTTTCTCCATTACTCAGGGGGCGCAGAACACCGGGGAGCTGTTTTTT
>many|TRBV19|-|TRBJ1-2
CASSTLTDLINYGYTF
TGTGCCAGTAGTACCCTGACAGATCTCATTAACTATGGCTACACCTTC
>many|TRBV30|TRBD1|TRBJ1-2
CASGQGFGYTF
TGTGCCTCGGGACAGGGCTTTGGCTACACCTTC
>many|TRBV6-5|TRBD1|TRBJ2-7
CASSYSRTGSSYEQYF
TGTGCCAGCAGTTACTCCAGGACAGGGAGCTCCTACGAGCAGTACTTC
>-|TRBV6-1|TRBD1|TRBJ2-1
CASSARTGRYNEQFF
TGTGCCAGCAGTGCTAGGACAGGGAGATACAATGAGCAGTTCTTC
>many|TRBV7-8|TRBD1|TRBJ1-6
CASSIQGADNSPLHF
TGTGCCAGCAGCATACAGGGGGCAGATAATTCACCCCTCCACTTT
>many|TRBV6-5|-|TRBJ2-5
CASSYSPGETQYF
TGTGCCAGCAGTTATTCACCGGGGGAGACCCAGTACTTC
>few|TRBV11-2|TRBD2|TRBJ2-6
CASSLDLWLAGEDGANVLTF
TGTGCCAGCAGCTTAGATCTTTGGCTAGCGGGAGAAGATGGGGCCAACGTCCTGACTTTC
>many|TRBV24-1|-|TRBJ1-5
CATSNGASVDQPQHF
TGTGCCACCAGCAACGGGGCAAGTGTGGATCAGCCCCAGCATTTT
>few|TRBV12-3/TRBV12-4|TRBD2|TRBJ2-3
CASSFEREITDTQYF
TGTGCCAGCAGTTTTGAGCGGGAGATCACAGATACGCAGTATTTT
>-|TRBV7-3|-|TRBJ1-1
CASSLERGEVNTEAFF
TGTGCCAGCAGCTTAGAGAGGGGGGAAGTGAACACTGAAGCTTTCTTT
>many|TRBV10-3|TRBD1|TRBJ1-1
CATMTGDTEAFF
TGTGCCACCATGACAGGGGACACTGAAGCTTTCTTT
>few|TRBV9|TRBD2|TRBJ2-2
CASSPHGAGDTGELFF
TGTGCCAGCAGCCCCCACGGGGCGGGAGACACCGGGGAGCTGTTTTTT
>-|TRBV30|-|TRBJ2-2
CAWSLEDTDTGELFF
TGTGCCTGGAGTCTGGAGGACACGGACACCGGGGAGCTGTTTTTT
>many|TRBV20-1|-|TRBJ1-2
CSASHSAYGYTF
TGCAGTGCTAGTCACTCTGCCTATGGCTACACCTTC
>many|TRBV28|-|TRBJ2-7
CASERASSYEQYF
TGTGCCAGCGAACGGGCCAGCTCCTACGAGCAGTACTTC
>many|TRBV11-2|-|TRBJ1-4
CASRGGFANEKLFF
TGTGCCAGCAGAGGGGGTTTCGCTAATGAAAAACTGTTTTTT
>-|TRBV12-3/TRBV12-4|TRBD1|TRBJ2-2
CASTRTGGNTGELFF
TGTGCCAGCACCAGGACAGGGGGCAACACCGGGGAGCTGTTTTTT
>many|TRBV3-1|-|TRBJ2-5
CASSPPEPQATQYF
TGTGCCAGCAGCCCCCCGGAACCTCAGGCGACCCAGTACTTC
>few|TRBV2|-|TRBJ2-4
CASSIDGAKYF
TGTGCCAGCAGTATCGACGGGGCTAAGTACTTC
>few|TRBV4-1|TRBD1|TRBJ1-3
CASSHVDRAQNTIYF
TGCGCCAGCAGCCACGTGGACAGGGCCCAAAACACCATATATTTT
>many|TRBV28|-|TRBJ1-4
CASSGSGGFNEKLFF
TGTGCCAGCAGTGGCTCTGGGGGATTCAATGAAAAACTGTTTTTT
>-|TRBV6-1|-|TRBJ2-2
CASKPGPLNTGELFF
TGTGCCAGCAAGCCAGGACCCCTGAACACCGGGGAGCTGTTTTTT
>few|TRBV7-2|TRBD1|TRBJ1-5
CASSPWGQGGQPQHF
TGTGCCAGCAGCCCCTGGGGACAGGGGGGCCAGCCCCAGCATTTT
>-|TRBV5-1|-|TRBJ2-5
CASSSASSQETQYF
TGCGCCAGCAGCTCAGCCAGCAGCCAAGAGACCCAGTACTTC
>few|TRBV7-9|-|TRBJ1-3
CASSTQGNTIYF
TGTGCCAGCAGCACGCAGGGAAACACCATATATTTT
>many|TRBV19|-|TRBJ1-5
CASSMGGSRNQPQHF
TGTGCCAGTAGTATGGGGGGCAGCCGCAATCAGCCCCAGCATTTT
>-|TRBV20-1|TRBD1|TRBJ2-3
CSARVTGVSFTDTQYF
TGCAGTGCTAGGGTAACAGGGGTCTCCTTCACAGATACGCAGTATTTT
>many|TRBV7-3|-|TRBJ2-5
CASSLTGRRETQYF
TGTGCCAGCAGCTTAACGGGACGTCGGGAGACCCAGTACTTC
>-|TRBV28|-|TRBJ2-5
CASRLGPLETQYF
TGTGCCAGCAGGCTAGGGCCCCTAGAGACCCAGTACTTC
>-|TRBV19|-|TRBJ1-5
CASSISLGTSSNQPQHF
TGTGCCAGTAGTATTAGTTTAGGTACCTCTAGCAATCAGCCCCAGCATTTT
>-|TRBV29-1|-|TRBJ2-7
CSVRGLATYEQYF
TGCAGCGTCCGGGGCCTAGCAACCTACGAGCAGTACTTC
>many|TRBV7-2|TRBD1|TRBJ2-5
CASSLAPRDRGWETQYF
TGTGCCAGCAGCTTAGCGCCGAGGGACAGGGGGTGGGAGACCCAGTACTTC
>few|TRBV6-1|-|TRBJ1-1
CASRSPRFSAFF
TGTGCCAGCAGGTCCCCCAGGTTTTCAGCTTTCTTT
>few|TRBV11-3|TRBD2|TRBJ2-2
CASSFGLAGGIGELFF
TGTGCCAGCAGCTTCGGACTAGCGGGAGGGATCGGGGAGCTGTTTTTT
>many|TRBV6-1|-|TRBJ2-5
CASKESGGETQYF
TGTGCCAGCAAAGAAAGTGGCGGGGAGACCCAGTACTTC
>many|TRBV15|TRBD1|TRBJ2-7
CATSRNRGSYEQYF
TGTGCCACCAGCAGAAACAGGGGGTCCTACGAGCAGTACTTC
>-|TRBV12-3/TRBV12-4|-|TRBJ2-2
CASSSLSVGELFF
TGTGCCAGCAGTTCTCTAAGTGTCGGGGAGCTGTTTTTT
>many|TRBV29-1|TRBD1|TRBJ2-7
CSVQQGGSYEQYF
TGCAGCGTTCAACAGGGGGGCTCCTACGAGCAGTACTTC
>many|TRBV6-5|-|TRBJ1-2
CASSYAQQGLWGYTF
TGTGCCAGCAGTTACGCCCAACAGGGCCTTTGGGGCTACACCTTC